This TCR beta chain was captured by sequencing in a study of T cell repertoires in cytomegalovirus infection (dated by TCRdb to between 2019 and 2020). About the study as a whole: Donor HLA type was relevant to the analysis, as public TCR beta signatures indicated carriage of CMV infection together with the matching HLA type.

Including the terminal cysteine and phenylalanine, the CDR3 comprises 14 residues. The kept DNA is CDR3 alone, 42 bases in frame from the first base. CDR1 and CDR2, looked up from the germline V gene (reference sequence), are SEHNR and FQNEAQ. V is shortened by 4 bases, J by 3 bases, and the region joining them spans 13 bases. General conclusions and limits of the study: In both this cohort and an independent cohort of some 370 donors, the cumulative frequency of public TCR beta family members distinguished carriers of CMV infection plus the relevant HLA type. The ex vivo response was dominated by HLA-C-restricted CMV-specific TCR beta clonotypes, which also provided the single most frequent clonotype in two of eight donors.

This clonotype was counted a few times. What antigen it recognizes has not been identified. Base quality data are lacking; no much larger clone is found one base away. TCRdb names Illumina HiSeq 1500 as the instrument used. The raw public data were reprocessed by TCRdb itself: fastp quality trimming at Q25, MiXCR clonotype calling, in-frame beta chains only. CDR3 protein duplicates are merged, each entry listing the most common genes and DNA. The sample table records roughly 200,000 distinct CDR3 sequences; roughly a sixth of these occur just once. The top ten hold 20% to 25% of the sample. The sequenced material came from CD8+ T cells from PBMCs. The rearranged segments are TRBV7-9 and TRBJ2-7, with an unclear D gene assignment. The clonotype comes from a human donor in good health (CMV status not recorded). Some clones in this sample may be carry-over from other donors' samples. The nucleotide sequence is TGTGCCAGCAGCTCACCCATAATAGTCTACGAGCAGTACTTC. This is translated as CASSSPIIVYEQYF. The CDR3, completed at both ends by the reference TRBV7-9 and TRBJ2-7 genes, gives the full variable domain DTGVSQNPRHKITKRGQNVTFRCDPISEHNRLYWYRQTLGQGPEFLTYFQNEAQLEKSRLLSDRFSAERPKGSFSTLEIQRTEQGDSAMYLCASSSPIIVYEQYFGPGTRLTVT.